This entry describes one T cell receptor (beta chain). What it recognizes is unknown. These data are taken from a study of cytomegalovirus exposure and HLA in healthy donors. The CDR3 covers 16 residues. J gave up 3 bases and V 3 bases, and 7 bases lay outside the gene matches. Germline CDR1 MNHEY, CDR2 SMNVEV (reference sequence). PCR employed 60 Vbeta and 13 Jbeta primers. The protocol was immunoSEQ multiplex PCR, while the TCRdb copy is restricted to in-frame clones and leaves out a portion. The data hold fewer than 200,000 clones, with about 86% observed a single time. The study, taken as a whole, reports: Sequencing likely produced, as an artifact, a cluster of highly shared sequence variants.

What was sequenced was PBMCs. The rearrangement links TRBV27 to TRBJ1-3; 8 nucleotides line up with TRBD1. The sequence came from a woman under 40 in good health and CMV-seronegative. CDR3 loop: CASSLTGDKYGNTIYF. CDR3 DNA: TGTGCCAGCAGTTTGACAGGGGATAAATATGGAAACACCATATATTTT.